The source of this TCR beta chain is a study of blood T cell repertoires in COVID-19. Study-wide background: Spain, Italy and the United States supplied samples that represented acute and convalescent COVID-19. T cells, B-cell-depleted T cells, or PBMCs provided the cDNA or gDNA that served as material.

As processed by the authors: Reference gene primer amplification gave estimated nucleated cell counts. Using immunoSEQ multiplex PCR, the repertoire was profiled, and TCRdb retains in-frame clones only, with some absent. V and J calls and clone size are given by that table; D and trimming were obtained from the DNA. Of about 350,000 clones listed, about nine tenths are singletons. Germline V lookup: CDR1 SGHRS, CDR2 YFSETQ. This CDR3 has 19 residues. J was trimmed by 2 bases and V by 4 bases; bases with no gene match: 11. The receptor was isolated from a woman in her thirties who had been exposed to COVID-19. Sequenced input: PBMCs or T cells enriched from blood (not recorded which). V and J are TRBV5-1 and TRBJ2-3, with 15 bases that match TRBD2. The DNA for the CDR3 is TGCGCCAGCAGCCAACCTCCGGGACTAGCGGGAGGCGCCACAGATACGCAGTATTTT. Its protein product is CASSQPPGLAGGATDTQYF.